This T cell receptor (beta chain) was documented in a study of control samples from healthy donors and cancer patients. TCRdb keeps only in-frame clones here, not all; method: immunoSEQ multiplex PCR. The sample lists more than 95,000 clones, about 92% seen once, with 0.55% to 0.6% in the top ten. This receptor was obtained from a man older than 75 with head and neck cancer. The sequencing input was PBMCs.

This CDR3 reads CASSPGADARNQPQHF. CDR3 in DNA: TGTGCCAGCAGCCCGGGGGCTGACGCGAGAAATCAGCCCCAGCATTTT. The V call is TRBV7-8, the J call TRBJ1-5; D is perhaps TRBD1 (6 bases). V lost 5 bases and J lost 4, with 18 bases in between. Germline CDR1 SGHVS, CDR2 FQNEAQ. This CDR3 is built from 16 residues.